This TCR beta chain is from a study of CD8 T cells in ankylosing spondylitis. Study-level results: Earlier literature documents some of the motif variants in reactive arthritis synovial fluid and blood. CD8+ cells made up the disease-linked clones, which were relatively rare in peripheral blood. It appeared that ankylosing spondylitis blood was characterized by a TCR beta motif of several highly homologous variants. Reported data indicate significant enrichment of disease-linked clones within matched ankylosing spondylitis synovial fluid.

Using its own MiXCR run on the 5' RACE reads, TCRdb lists one record per CDR3 protein. This sample yields 500,000 to 550,000 distinct CDR3 sequences, of which approximately 11% are seen a single time; 6.5% to 7% belongs to the top ten. The V segment lost 6 bases and the J segment 0 bases; nucleotides outside the gene matches: 8. Looked up from germline, CDR1 is LNHDA and CDR2 is SQIVND (reference sequence). This CDR3 contains 16 residues. For this clonotype: Its matching antigen is unknown.

The chain couples TRBV19 to TRBJ1-5; TRBD1 matches 7 bases. The specimen sequenced was blood, either unsorted or a sorted T cell fraction (not recorded which). This TCR came from a male donor with ankylosing spondylitis. For the CDR3, the DNA is TGTGCCAGTAGGAATACAGGGGCCAATAGCAATCAGCCCCAGCATTTT. Residues: CASRNTGANSNQPQHF.